This TCR beta chain was retrieved from a study of spatial heterogeneity in lung cancer. General study findings and limits: Ubiquitous expanded TCR counts tracked ubiquitous nonsynonymous mutations; regional expanded TCR counts tracked regional nonsynonymous mutations. Tracking of tumor mutation counts was seen in expanded intratumoral alpha and beta TCR counts.

The time point: sample taken at primary tumor resection. Trimming took 4 bases from V and 4 from J, leaving 9 bases between them. The CDR3 totals 13 residues. Germline-derived CDR1 and CDR2 are SGHNT and YYREEE (reference sequence). TCRdb re-called the 5' RACE reads through MiXCR, storing one row per CDR3 protein. Of roughly 19,000 distinct CDR3 sequences listed, roughly 5.8% are singletons. In this sample, this clonotype turned up many times. Its cognate antigen is unknown. The clonotype comes from a female donor with early-stage non-small cell lung cancer. The chain has TRBV5-4 and TRBJ1-5; D may be TRBD1 (5 bases). Material: lung tumor tissue, obtained at surgery. The CDR3 reads CASSEDMNQPQHF. The CDR3 coding sequence is TGTGCCAGCAGCGAGGACATGAATCAGCCCCAGCATTTT.